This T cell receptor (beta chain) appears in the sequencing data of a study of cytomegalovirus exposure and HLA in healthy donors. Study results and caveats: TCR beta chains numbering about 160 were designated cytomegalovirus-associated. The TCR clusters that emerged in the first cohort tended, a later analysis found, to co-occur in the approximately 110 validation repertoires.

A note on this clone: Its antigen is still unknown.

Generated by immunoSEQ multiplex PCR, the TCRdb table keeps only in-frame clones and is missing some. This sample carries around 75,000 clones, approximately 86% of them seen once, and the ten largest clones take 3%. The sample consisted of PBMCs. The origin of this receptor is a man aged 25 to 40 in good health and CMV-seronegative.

The CDR3 region is CASSLGQGSSTDTQYF. The CDR3, as DNA: TGTGCCAGCAGCTTGGGACAGGGTTCTAGCACAGATACGCAGTATTTT. This chain links TRBV5-4 with TRBJ2-3, with 7 bases identical to TRBD1. There are 16 residues in the CDR3. CDR1 and CDR2 (germline): SGHNT, YYREEE (reference sequence). The junction had 4 bases not matched to a gene; V was cut back by 0 bases and J by 0 bases.